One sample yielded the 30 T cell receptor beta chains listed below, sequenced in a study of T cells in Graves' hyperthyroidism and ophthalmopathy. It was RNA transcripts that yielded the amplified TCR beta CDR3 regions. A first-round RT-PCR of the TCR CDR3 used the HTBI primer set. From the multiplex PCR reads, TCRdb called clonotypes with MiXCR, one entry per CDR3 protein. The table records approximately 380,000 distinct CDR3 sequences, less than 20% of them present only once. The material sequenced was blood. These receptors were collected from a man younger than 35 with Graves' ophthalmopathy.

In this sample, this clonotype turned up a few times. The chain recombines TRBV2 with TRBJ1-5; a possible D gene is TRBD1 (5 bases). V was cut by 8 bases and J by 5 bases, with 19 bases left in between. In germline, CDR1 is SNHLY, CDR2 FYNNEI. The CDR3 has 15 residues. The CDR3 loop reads CASGSGLEEHQPQHF. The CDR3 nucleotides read TGTGCCAGCGGCTCGGGGCTAGAGGAGCATCAGCCCCAGCATTTT.

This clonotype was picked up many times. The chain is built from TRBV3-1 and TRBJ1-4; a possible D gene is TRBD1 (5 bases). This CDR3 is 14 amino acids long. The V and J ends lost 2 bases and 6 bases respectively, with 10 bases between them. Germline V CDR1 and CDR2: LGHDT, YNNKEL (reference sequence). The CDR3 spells CASSQRTGDEKLFF. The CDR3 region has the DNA TGTGCCAGCAGCCAACGGACGGGGGATGAAAAACTGTTTTTT.

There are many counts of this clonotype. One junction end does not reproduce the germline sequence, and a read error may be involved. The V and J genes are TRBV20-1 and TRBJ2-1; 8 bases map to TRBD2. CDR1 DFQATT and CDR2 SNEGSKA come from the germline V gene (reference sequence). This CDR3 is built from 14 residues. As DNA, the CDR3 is TGCAGTGCCAGAGCGGGGGCCTCATACAATGAGCAGTTCTTC. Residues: CSARAGASYNEQFF.

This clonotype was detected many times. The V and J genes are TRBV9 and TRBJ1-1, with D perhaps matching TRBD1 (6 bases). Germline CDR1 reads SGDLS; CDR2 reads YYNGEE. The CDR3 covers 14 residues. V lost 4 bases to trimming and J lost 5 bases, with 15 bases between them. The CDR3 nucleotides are TGTGCCAGCAGCCCCCCACAGGGACGAACTGAAGCTTTCTTT. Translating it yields CASSPPQGRTEAFF. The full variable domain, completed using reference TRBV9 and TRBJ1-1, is DSGVTQTPKHLITATGQRVTLRCSPRSGDLSVYWYQQSLDQGLQFLIQYYNGEERAKGNILERFSAQQFPDLHSELNLSSLELGDSALYFCASSPPQGRTEAFFGQGTRLTVV.

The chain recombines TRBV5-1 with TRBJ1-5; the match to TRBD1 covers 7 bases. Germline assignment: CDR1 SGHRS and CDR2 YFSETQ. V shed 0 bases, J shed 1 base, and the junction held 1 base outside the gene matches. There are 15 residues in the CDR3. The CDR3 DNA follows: TGCGCCAGCAGCTTGGAGGGACAGAGCAATCAGCCCCAGCATTTT. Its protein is CASSLEGQSNQPQHF.

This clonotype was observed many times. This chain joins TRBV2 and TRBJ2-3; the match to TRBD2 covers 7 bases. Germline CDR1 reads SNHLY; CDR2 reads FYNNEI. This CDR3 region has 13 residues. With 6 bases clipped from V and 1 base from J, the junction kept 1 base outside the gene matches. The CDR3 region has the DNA TGTGCCAGCAGGGCGGGGGGCACAGATACGCAGTATTTT. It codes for CASRAGGTDTQYF.

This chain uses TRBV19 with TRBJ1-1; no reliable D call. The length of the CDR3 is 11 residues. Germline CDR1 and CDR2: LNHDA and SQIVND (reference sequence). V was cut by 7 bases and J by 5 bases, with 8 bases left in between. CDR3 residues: CASKGPTEAFF. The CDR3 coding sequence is TGTGCCAGTAAAGGGCCTACTGAAGCTTTCTTT. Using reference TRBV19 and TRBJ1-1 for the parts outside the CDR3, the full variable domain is DGGITQSPKYLFRKEGQNVTLSCEQNLNHDAMYWYRQDPGQGLRLIYYSQIVNDFQKGDIAEGYSVSREKKESFPLTVTSAQKNPTAFYLCASKGPTEAFFGQGTRLTVV.

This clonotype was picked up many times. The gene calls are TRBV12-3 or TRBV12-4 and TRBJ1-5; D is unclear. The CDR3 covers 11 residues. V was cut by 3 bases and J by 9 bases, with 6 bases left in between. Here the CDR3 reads CASSFARPQHF. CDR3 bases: TGTGCCAGCAGTTTTGCTCGGCCCCAGCATTTT.

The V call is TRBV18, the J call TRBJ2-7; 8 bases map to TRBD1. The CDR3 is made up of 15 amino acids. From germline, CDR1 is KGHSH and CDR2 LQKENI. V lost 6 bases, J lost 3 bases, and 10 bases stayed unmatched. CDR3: CASSLGQGLVYEQYF. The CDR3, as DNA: TGTGCCAGCTCCCTTGGACAGGGTCTGGTCTACGAGCAGTACTTC.

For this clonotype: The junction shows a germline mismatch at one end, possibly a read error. This CDR3 reads CAISVGGDSYNEQFF. The CDR3 bases are TGTGCCATCAGTGTTGGGGGGGACTCTTACAATGAGCAATTCTTC. The chain has TRBV10-3 and TRBJ2-1, with 7 positions matching TRBD2. Germline CDR1 and CDR2: ENHRY and SYGVKD. The CDR3 is made up of 15 amino acids.

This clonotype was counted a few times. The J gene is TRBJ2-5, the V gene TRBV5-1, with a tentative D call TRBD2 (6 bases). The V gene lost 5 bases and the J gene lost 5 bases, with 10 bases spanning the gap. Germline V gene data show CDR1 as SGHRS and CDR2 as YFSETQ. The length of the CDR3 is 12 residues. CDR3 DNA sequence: TGCGCCAGCAGACCCAGCGGGGAGACCCAGTACTTC. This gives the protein CASRPSGETQYF.

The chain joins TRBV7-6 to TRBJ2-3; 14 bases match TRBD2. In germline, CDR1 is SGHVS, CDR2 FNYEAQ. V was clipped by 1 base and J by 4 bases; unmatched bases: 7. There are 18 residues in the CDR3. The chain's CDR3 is CASSLGGLAGDLPDTQYF. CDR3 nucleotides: TGTGCCAGCAGCTTAGGGGGACTAGCGGGGGACCTGCCAGATACGCAGTATTTT.

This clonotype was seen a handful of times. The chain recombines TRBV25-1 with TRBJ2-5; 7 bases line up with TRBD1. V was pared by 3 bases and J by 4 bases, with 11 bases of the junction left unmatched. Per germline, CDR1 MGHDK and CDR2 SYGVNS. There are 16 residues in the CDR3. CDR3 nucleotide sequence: TGTGCCAGCAGTGACCACCTGACAGGGTGGGCAGAGACCCAGTACTTC. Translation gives CASSDHLTGWAETQYF.

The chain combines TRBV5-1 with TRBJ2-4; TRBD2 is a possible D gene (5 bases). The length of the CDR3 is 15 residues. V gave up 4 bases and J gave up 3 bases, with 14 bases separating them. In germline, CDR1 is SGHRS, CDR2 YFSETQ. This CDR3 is CASSPISGNKNIQYF. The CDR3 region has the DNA TGCGCCAGCAGCCCGATAAGCGGAAACAAAAACATTCAGTACTTC.

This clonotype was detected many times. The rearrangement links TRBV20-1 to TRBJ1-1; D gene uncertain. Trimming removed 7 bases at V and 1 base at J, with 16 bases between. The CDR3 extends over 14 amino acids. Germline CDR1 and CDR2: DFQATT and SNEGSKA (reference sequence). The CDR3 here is CSGLWVGRNTEAFF. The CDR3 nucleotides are TGCAGTGGATTATGGGTGGGGAGGAACACTGAAGCTTTCTTT.

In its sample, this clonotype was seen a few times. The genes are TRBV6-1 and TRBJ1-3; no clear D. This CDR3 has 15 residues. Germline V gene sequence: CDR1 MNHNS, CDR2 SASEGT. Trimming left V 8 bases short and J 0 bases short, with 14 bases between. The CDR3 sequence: CASAPMRDSGNTIYF. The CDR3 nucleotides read TGTGCCAGCGCTCCTATGAGGGACTCTGGAAACACCATATATTTT.

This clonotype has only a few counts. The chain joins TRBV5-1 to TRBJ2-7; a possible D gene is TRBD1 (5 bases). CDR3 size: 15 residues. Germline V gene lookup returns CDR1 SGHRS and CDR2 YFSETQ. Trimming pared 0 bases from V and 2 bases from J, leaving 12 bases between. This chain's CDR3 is CASSLAVDTPYEQYF. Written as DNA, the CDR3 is TGCGCCAGCAGCTTGGCCGTGGACACCCCCTACGAGCAGTACTTC.

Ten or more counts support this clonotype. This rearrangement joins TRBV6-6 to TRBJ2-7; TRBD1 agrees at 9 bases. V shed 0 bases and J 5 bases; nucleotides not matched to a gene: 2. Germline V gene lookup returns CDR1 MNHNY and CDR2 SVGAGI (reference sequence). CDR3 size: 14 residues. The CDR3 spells CASSYSTGGDEQYF. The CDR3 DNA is TGTGCCAGCAGTTACTCGACAGGGGGAGACGAGCAGTACTTC.

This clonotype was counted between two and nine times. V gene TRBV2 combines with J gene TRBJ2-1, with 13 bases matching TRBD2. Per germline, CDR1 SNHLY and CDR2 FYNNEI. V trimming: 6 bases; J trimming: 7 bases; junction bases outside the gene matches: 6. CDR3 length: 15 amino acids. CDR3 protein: CASRLLAGGQNEQFF. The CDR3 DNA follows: TGTGCCAGCAGGTTACTAGCGGGGGGGCAAAATGAGCAGTTCTTC.

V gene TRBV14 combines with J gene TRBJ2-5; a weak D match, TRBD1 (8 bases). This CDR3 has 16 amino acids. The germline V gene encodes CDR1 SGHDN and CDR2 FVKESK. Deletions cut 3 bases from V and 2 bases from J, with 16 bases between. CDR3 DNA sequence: TGTGCCAGCAGCCAGCTAACAGGGGGGGGTCAAGAGACCCAGTACTTC. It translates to CASSQLTGGGQETQYF.

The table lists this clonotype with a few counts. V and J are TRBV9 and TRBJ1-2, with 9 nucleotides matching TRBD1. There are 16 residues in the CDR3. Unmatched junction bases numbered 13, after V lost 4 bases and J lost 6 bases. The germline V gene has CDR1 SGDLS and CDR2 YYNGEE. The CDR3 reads CASSKPTGGVANGYTF. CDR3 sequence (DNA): TGTGCCAGCAGCAAACCTACAGGGGGCGTCGCAAATGGCTACACCTTC.

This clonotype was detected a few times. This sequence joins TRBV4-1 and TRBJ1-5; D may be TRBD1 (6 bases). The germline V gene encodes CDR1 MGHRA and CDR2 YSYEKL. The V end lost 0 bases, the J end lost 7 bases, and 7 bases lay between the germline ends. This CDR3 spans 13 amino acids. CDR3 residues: CASSQEGGQPQHF. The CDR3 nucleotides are TGCGCCAGCAGCCAAGAAGGGGGACAGCCCCAGCATTTT.

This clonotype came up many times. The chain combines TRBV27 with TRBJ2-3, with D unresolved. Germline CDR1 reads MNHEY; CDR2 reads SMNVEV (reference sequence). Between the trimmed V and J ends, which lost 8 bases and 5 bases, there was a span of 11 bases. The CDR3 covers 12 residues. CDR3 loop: CASGTVGDTQYF. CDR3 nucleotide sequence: TGTGCCAGCGGTACGGTTGGAGATACGCAGTATTTT.

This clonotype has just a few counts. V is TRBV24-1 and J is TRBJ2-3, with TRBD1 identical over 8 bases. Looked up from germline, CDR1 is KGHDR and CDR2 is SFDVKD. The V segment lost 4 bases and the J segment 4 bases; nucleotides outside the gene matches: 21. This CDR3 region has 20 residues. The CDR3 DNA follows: TGTGCCACCAGTGACAACCCATCCTCACCGGGACAGGAAGGCCCAGATACGCAGTATTTT. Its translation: CATSDNPSSPGQEGPDTQYF.

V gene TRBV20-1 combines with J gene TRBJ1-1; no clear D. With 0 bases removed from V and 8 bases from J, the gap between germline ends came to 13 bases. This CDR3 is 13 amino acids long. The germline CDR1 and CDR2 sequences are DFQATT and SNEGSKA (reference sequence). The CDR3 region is CSARDLPHMEAFF. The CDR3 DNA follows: TGCAGTGCTAGAGATCTCCCCCATATGGAAGCTTTCTTT.

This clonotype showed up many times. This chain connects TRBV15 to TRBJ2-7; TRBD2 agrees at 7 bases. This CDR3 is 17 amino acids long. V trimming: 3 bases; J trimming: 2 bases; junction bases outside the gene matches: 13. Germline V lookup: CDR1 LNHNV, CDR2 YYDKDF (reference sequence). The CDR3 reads CATSRSAGGGSPYEQYF. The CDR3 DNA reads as TGTGCCACCAGCAGGTCCGCCGGCGGGGGATCCCCCTACGAGCAGTACTTC.

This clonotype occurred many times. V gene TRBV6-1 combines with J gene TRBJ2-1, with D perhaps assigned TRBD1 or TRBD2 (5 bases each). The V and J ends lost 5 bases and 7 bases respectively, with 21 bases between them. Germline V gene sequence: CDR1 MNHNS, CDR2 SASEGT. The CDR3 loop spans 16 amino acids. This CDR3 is CASSLDRSGAWNEQFF. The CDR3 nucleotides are TGTGCCAGCAGTTTAGATCGGTCCGGGGCGTGGAATGAGCAGTTCTTC.

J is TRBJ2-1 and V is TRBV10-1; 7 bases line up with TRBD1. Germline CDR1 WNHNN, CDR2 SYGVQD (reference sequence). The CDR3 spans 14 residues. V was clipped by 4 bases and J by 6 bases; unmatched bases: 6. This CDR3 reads CASSAGQIINEQFF. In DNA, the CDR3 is TGCGCCAGCAGTGCGGGACAGATTATCAATGAGCAGTTCTTC.

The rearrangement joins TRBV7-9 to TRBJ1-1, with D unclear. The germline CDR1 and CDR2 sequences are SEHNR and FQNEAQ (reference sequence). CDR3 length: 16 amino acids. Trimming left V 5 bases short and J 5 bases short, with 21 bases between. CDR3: CASSPNLGRLGTEAFF. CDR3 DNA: TGTGCCAGCAGCCCCAACCTTGGGAGGCTGGGAACTGAAGCTTTCTTT.

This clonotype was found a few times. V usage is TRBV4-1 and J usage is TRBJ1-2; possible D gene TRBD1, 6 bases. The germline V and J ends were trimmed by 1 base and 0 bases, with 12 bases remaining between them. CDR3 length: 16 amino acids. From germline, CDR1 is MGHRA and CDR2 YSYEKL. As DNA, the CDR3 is TGCGCCAGCAGCCAAGCAGGAGGACAGTCTAACTATGGCTACACCTTC. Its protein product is CASSQAGGQSNYGYTF.